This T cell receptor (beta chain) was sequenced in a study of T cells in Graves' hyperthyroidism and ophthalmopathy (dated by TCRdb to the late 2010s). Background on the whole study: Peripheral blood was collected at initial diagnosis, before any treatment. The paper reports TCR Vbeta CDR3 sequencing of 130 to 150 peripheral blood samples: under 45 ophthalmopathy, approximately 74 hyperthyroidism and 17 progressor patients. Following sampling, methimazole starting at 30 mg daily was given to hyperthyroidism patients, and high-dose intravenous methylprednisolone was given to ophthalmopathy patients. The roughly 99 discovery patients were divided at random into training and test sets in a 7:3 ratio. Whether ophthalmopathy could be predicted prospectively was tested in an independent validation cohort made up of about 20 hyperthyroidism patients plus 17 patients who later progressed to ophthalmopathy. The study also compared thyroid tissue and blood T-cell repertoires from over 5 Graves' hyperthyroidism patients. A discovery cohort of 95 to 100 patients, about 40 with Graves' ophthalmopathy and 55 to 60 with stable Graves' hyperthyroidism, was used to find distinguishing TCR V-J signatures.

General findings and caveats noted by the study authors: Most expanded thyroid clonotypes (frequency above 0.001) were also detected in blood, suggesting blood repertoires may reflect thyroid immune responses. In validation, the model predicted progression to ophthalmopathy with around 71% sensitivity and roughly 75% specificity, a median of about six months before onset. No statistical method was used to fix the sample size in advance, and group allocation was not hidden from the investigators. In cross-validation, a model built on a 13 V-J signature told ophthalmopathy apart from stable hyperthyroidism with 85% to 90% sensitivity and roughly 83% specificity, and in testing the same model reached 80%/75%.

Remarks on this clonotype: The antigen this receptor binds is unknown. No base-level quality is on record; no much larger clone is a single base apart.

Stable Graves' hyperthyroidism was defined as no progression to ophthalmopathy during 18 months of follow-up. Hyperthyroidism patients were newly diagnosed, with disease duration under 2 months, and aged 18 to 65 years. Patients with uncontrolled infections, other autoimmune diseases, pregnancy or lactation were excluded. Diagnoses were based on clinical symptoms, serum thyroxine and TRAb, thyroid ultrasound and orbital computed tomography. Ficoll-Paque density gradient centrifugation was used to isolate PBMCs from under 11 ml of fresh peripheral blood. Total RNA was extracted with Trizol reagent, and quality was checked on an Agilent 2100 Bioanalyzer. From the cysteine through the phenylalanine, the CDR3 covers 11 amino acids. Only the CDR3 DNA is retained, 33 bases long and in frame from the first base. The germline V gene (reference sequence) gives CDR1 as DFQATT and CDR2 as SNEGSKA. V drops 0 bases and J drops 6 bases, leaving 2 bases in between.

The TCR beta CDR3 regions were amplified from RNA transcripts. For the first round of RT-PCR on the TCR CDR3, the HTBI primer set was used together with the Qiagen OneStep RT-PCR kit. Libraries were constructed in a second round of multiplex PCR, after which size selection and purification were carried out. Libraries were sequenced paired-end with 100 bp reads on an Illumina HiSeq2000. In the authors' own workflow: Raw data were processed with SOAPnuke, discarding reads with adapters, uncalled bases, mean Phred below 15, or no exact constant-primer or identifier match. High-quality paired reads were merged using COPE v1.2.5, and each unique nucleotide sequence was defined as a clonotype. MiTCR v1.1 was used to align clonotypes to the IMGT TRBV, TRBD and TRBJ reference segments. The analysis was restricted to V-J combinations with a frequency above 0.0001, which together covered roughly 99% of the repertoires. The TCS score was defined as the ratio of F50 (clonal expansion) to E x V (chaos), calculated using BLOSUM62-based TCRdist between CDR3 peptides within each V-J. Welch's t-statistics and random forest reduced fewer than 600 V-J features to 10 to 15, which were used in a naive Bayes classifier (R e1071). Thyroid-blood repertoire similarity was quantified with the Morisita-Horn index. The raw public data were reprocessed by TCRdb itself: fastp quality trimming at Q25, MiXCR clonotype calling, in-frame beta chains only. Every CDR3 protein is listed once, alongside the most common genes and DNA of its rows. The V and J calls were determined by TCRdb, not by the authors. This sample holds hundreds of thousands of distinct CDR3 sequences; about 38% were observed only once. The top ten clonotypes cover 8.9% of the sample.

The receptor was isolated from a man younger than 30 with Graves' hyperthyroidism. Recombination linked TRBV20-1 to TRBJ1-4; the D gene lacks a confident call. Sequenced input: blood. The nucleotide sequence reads TGCAGTGCTAGAGAGGATGAAAAACTGTTTTTT. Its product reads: CSAREDEKLFF.